The present entry profiles one T cell receptor (beta chain) with its context. Its antigen is still unknown. Base qualities are missing; no much larger clone stands one base away. TCR beta libraries were generated from genomic DNA with the immunoSEQ kit, following the manufacturer's recommendations. Library preparation used a first multiplex PCR with proprietary primers, then a second PCR adding unique barcodes, with bead cleanups after each round. A kit-provided positive control reaction and a negative control reaction were included in every sample batch. The final libraries were assessed on an Agilent 4200 TapeStation D1000 ScreenTape, pooled by volume, and quantified by qPCR. Sequencing was performed on an Illumina NextSeq500 using a MidOutput 150-cycle cartridge, with 156 Read1 cycles, 15 Index1 cycles, and the kit custom primers. The pooled library was loaded at 0.75 to 1 pM, and roughly 20% PhiX control was spiked in. Turning to the authors' computational methods: Vendor-processed data were analyzed in R, and a clonotype was defined as all T cells sharing the same CDR3 nucleotide sequence. In the clone abundance analyses, frequencies in each sample were normalized to that sample's 10,000 most abundant clones. Public T cell clones, which averaged fewer than five per sample, were excluded before analysis. A difference in abundance of at least 32-fold between compartments was used to define tumor-enriched and baseline blood-enriched clonotypes. A beta-binomial differential abundance model was used to identify clonotypes that were expanded or contracted between blood time points. Similarity between tumor and blood repertoires was quantified using the Baroni-Urbani and Buser coefficient, and groups were compared with two-tailed Wilcoxon tests in R. This immuneACCESS table, as held by TCRdb, lists in-frame sequences with V and J called but not all clones. Of the missing ones, under half trace to an unresolved V gene in checked studies; the others have no known cause. The DNA was the basis for D and trimming; V, J and clone size are from that table. The sample profile shows approximately 120,000 clones; 81% of them were found once. 5.8% of the sample is taken by the ten largest.

In light of the paper, this sample's time point label describes: blood 2 weeks post-SBRT. In light of the paper, this sample's treatment or condition label describes: 15 Gy SBRT to primary tumor, nephrectomy 4 weeks later. To track tumor-enriched clonotypes, serial peripheral blood was sampled from radiation-treated patients at baseline and at 2 weeks and 4 weeks after SBRT. Every patient had renal cell carcinoma of clear cell pathology. Genomic DNA for TCR sequencing was prepared using the QIAamp DNA Blood Mini Kit (Qiagen). The analyses included only samples that passed all quality control checks. The record originates from a study of radiation and T cells in renal cell carcinoma (dated by TCRdb to the early 2020s). With respect to the entire study: Samples were obtained from a clinical trial, in which 15 Gy stereotactic body radiation therapy was delivered to primary renal cell carcinomas and nephrectomy was performed 4 weeks later. In total, almost 55 samples, comprising around 26 tumors and some 27 peripheral blood samples, were subjected to TCR beta sequencing. Across all 50 or so samples, 4,016,671 unique CDR3 nucleotide sequences, encoding 2,658,974 unique CDR3 amino acid sequences, were identified.

Study-wide conclusions, independent of this receptor: Because pretreatment tumor biopsies were not available, the baseline intratumoral presence of clonotypes could not be determined. In blood, the top tumor clonotypes increased between baseline and 2 weeks post-radiation and then shrank by 4 weeks, which suggests that tumor-resident clones expanded only transiently. The single-armed trial design could not address effects of radiation dose or scheduling on the TCR repertoire. Dynamics of the blood repertoire were not tracked past 4 weeks after treatment.

V loses 5 bases at its end and J loses 5 bases; junction bases beyond the gene matches: 5. CDR1 and CDR2, per the germline V gene, are SGHTA and FQGNSA. The CDR3 covers 13 residues, taking in both the cysteine and the phenylalanine. Only the CDR3 region is kept as DNA, spanning 39 bases read in frame from base 1. The rearrangement joined TRBV7-2 to TRBJ2-5; TRBD1 lines up with 7 middle nucleotides. The receptor comes from a man in his fifties with renal cell carcinoma. Sequencing was performed on blood, taken from a patient whose treatment included radiotherapy and nephrectomy. The encoded CDR3 is CASSPDRAETQYF. Here is the DNA: TGTGCCAGCAGCCCAGACAGGGCTGAGACCCAGTACTTC.